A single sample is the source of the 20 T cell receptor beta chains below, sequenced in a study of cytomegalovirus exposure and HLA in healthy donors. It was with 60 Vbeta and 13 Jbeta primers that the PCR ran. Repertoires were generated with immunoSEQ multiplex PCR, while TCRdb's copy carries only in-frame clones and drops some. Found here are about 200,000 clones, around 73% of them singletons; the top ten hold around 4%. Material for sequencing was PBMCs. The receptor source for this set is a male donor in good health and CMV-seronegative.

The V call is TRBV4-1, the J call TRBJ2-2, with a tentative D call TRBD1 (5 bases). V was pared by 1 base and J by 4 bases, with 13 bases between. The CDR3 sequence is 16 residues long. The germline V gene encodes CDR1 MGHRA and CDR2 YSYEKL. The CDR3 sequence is CASSQAQGWGTGELFF. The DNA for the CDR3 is TGCGCCAGCAGCCAAGCGCAGGGTTGGGGCACCGGGGAGCTGTTTTTT.

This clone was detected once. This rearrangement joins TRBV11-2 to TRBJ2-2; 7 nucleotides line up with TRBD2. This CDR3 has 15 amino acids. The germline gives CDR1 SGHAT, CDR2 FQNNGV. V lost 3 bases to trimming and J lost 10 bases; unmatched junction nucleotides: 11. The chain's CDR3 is CASSLGDYWGEELFF. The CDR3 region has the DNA TGTGCCAGCAGCTTGGGGGACTACTGGGGGGAGGAGCTGTTTTTT.

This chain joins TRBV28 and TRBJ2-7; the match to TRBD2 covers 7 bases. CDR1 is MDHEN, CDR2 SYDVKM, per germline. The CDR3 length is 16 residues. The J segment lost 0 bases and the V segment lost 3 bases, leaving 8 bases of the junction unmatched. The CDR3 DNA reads TGTGCCAGCAGTTTTTCCGGGGGAGGGAGCTCCTACGAGCAGTACTTC. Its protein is CASSFSGGGSSYEQYF.

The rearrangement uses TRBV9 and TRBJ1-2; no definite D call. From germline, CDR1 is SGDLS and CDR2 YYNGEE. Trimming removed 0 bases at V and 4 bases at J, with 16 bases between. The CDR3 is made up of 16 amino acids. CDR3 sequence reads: CASSVALGGRGYGYTF. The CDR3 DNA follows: TGTGCCAGCAGCGTAGCCCTTGGAGGAAGAGGCTATGGCTACACCTTC.

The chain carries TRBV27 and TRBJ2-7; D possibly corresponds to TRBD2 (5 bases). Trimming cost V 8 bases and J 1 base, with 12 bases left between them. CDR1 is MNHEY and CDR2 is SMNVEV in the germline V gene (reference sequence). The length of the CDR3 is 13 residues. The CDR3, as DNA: TGTGCCAGCGCCTCCGGGGAATCCTACGAGCAGTACTTC. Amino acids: CASASGESYEQYF.

CDR3 nucleotide sequence: TGTGCCAGTACTAAGATTTTCGGACTGGGGACAGGGGGAAATCAGCCCCAGCATTTT. Its translation: CASTKIFGLGTGGNQPQHF. This chain uses TRBV19 with TRBJ1-5; 11 nucleotides align to TRBD1. Trimming took 7 bases from V and 4 from J; bases not matched to a gene: 18. There are 19 residues in the CDR3. Per germline, CDR1 LNHDA and CDR2 SQIVND (reference sequence).

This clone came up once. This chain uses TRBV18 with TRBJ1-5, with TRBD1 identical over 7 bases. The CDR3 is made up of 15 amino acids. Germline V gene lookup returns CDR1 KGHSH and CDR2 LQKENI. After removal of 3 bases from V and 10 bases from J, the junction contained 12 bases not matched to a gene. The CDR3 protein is CASSPNRRGIEPQHF. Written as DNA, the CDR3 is TGTGCCAGCTCACCGAATCGCAGGGGGATAGAACCCCAGCATTTT.

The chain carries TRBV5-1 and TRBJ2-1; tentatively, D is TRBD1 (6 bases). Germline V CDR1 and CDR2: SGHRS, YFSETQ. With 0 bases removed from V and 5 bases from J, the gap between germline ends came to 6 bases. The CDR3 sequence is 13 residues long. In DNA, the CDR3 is TGCGCCAGCAGCTTGGGGACAGACAATGAGCAGTTCTTC. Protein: CASSLGTDNEQFF.

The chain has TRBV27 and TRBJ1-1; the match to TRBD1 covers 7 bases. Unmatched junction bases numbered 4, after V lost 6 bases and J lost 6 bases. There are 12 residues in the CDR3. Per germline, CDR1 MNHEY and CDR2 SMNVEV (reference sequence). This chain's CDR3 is CASSRQGAEAFF. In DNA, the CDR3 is TGTGCCAGCAGCCGACAGGGCGCTGAAGCTTTCTTT.

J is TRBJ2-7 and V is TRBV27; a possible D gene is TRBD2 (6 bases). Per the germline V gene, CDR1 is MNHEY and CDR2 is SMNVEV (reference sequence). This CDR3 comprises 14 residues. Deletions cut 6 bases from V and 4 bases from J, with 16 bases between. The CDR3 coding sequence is TGTGCCAGCAGGACCGGGGGTCCTATTTACGAGCAGTACTTC. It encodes CASRTGGPIYEQYF.

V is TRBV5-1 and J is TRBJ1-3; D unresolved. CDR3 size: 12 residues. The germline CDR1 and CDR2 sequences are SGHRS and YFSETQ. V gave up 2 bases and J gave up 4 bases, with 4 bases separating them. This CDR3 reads CASSFAGNTIYF. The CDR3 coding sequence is TGCGCCAGCAGCTTCGCGGGAAACACCATATATTTT.

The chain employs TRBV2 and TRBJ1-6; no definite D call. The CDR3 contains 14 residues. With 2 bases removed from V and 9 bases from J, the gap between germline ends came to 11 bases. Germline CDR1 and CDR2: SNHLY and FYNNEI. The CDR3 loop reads CASSESAGGSPLHF. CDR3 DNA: TGTGCCAGCAGTGAATCGGCGGGAGGTTCACCCCTCCACTTT.

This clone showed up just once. This CDR3 is CAWSGTGLKGPQHF. In nucleotides, the CDR3 is TGTGCCTGGAGTGGTACAGGGTTAAAGGGGCCCCAGCATTTT. The chain combines TRBV30 with TRBJ1-5, with D possibly TRBD1 on 6 matching bases. Trimming cost V 1 base and J 9 bases, with 16 bases left between them. The CDR3 has 14 amino acids. Looked up from germline, CDR1 is GTSNPN and CDR2 is SVGIG (reference sequence).

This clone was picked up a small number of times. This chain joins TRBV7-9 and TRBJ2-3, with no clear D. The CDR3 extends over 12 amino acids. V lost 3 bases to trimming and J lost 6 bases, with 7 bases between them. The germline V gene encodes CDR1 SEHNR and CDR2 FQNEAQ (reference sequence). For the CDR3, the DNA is TGTGCCAGCAGCTTTGTTTCTGATACGCAGTATTTT. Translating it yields CASSFVSDTQYF.

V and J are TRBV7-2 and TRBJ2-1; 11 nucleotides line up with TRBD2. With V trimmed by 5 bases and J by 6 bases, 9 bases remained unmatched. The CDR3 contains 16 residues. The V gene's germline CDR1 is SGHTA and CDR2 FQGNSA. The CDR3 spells CASSPQGLAGLNEQFF. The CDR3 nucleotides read TGTGCCAGCAGCCCCCAAGGACTAGCGGGCCTCAATGAGCAGTTCTTC. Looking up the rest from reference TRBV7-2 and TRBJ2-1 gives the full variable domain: GAGVSQSPSNKVTEKGKDVELRCDPISGHTALYWYRQSLGQGLEFLIYFQGNSAPDKSGLPSDRFSAERTGGSVSTLTIQRTQQEDSAVYLCASSPQGLAGLNEQFFGPGTRLTVL.

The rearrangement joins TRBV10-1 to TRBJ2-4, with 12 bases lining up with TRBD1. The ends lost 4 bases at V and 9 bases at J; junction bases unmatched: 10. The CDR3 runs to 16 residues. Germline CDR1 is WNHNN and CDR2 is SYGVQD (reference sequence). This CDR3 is CASSGRGTGGEIIQYF. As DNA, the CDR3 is TGCGCCAGCAGTGGCCGGGGGACAGGGGGCGAGATCATTCAGTACTTC.

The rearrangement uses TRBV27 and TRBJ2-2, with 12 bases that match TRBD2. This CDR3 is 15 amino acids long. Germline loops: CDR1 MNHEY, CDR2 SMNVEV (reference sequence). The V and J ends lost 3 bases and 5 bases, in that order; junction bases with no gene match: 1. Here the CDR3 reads CASSFGTSGTGELFF. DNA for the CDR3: TGTGCCAGCAGTTTTGGGACTAGCGGGACCGGGGAGCTGTTTTTT.

CDR3 in amino acids: CASSARDRPNIQYF. CDR3 nucleotide sequence: TGTGCCAGCAGCGCCCGGGACAGACCAAACATTCAGTACTTC. The chain links TRBV7-9 to TRBJ2-4; the match to TRBD1 covers 7 bases. Trimming cost V 5 bases and J 6 bases; bases outside gene matches: 7. The CDR3 extends over 14 amino acids. CDR1 is SEHNR, CDR2 FQNEAQ, per germline (reference sequence).

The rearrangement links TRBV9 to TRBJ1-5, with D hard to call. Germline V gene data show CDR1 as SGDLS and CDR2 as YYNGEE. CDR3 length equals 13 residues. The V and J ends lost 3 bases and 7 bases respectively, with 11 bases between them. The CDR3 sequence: CASSGQRGQPQHF. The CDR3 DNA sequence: TGTGCCAGCAGCGGGCAAAGAGGGCAGCCCCAGCATTTT. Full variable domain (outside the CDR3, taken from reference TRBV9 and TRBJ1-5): DSGVTQTPKHLITATGQRVTLRCSPRSGDLSVYWYQQSLDQGLQFLIQYYNGEERAKGNILERFSAQQFPDLHSELNLSSLELGDSALYFCASSGQRGQPQHFGDGTRLSIL.

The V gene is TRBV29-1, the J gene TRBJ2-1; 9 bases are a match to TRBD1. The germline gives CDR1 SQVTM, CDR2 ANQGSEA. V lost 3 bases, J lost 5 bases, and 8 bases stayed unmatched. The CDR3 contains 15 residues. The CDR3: CSVDLVDRGNNEQFF. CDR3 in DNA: TGCAGCGTTGATTTAGTCGACAGGGGGAACAATGAGCAGTTCTTC.